Presented here are 24 T cell receptor beta chains from one specimen sequenced in a study of cytomegalovirus exposure and HLA in healthy donors. With 60 Vbeta and 13 Jbeta primers, the PCR was carried out. Sequencing used immunoSEQ multiplex PCR; TCRdb keeps in-frame clones, though not all of them. The data contain some 200,000 clones, 65% to 80% of them seen just once; the ten biggest clones take up 15% to 18%. Sequencing input: PBMCs. The origin of the receptors is a man aged 35 to 55 in good health and CMV-seronegative.

The rearrangement links TRBV7-9 to TRBJ2-3, with no clear D. Germline assignment: CDR1 SEHNR and CDR2 FQNEAQ (reference sequence). V was shortened by 4 bases and J by 2 bases, with 7 bases between the two germline ends. CDR3 size: 13 residues. DNA of the CDR3: TGTGCCAGCAGCTCCAGTGCCACAGATACGCAGTATTTT. It encodes CASSSSATDTQYF. The variable domain in full, completed from reference TRBV7-9 and TRBJ2-3, reads DTGVSQNPRHKITKRGQNVTFRCDPISEHNRLYWYRQTLGQGPEFLTYFQNEAQLEKSRLLSDRFSAERPKGSFSTLEIQRTEQGDSAMYLCASSSSATDTQYFGPGTRLTVL.

This CDR3 is CASSGAGVVSYNEQFF. The CDR3 DNA follows: TGCGCCAGCTCCGGAGCGGGAGTAGTATCCTACAATGAGCAGTTCTTC. The chain combines TRBV5-1 with TRBJ2-1; 8 bases are shared with TRBD2. The CDR3 is 16 amino acids. Germline V gives CDR1 SGHRS, CDR2 YFSETQ. V was clipped by 7 bases and J by 1 base; unmatched bases: 10.

The chain combines TRBV5-4 with TRBJ2-2, with D uncertain. Germline V lookup: CDR1 SGHNT, CDR2 YYREEE (reference sequence). The CDR3 has 14 residues. Trimming stripped 2 bases from V and 6 bases from J, with 11 bases between. CDR3 in DNA: TGTGCCAGCAGCTTAACGGGTTTGGCCGGGGAGCTGTTTTTT. Translation: CASSLTGLAGELFF. The full variable domain, its missing parts supplied by reference TRBV5-4 and TRBJ2-2, is ETGVTQSPTHLIKTRGQQVTLRCSSQSGHNTVSWYQQALGQGPQFIFQYYREEENGRGNFPPRFSGLQFPNYSSELNVNALELDDSALYLCASSLTGLAGELFFGEGSRLTVL.

This rearrangement joins TRBV6-5 to TRBJ2-1, with 9 bases identical to TRBD1. With 5 bases clipped from V and 2 bases from J, the junction kept 4 bases outside the gene matches. CDR1 and CDR2 (germline): MNHEY, SVGAGI. The CDR3 totals 15 residues. The CDR3 DNA reads as TGTGCCAGCAGTCCAGGACAGGGGCCCTACAATGAGCAGTTCTTC. It specifies CASSPGQGPYNEQFF.

The chain links TRBV9 to TRBJ2-3; 8 bases match TRBD2. Germline values: CDR1 SGDLS, CDR2 YYNGEE. The CDR3 runs to 20 residues. V was pared by 0 bases and J by 1 base, with 16 bases of the junction left unmatched. CDR3 in amino acids: CASSVARHLAGGVGTDTQYF. The CDR3 bases are TGTGCCAGCAGCGTAGCTCGCCACCTAGCGGGCGGGGTTGGCACAGATACGCAGTATTTT.

The genes are TRBV7-6 and TRBJ2-1, with D perhaps TRBD2 (6 bases). The CDR3 is 14 amino acids. Trimming left V 1 base short and J 9 bases short, with 13 bases between. CDR1 and CDR2 from the germline V gene are SGHVS and FNYEAQ. CDR3 loop: CASSLVLGGGEQFF. The CDR3 DNA reads TGTGCCAGCAGCTTAGTGTTGGGGGGTGGTGAGCAGTTCTTC.

A remark on this clone: Sequence at one end of the junction differs from germline and may be a read error. J is TRBJ1-1 and V is TRBV7-9; D unclear. The CDR3 runs 12 residues. CDR1 and CDR2 (germline): SEHNR, FQNEAQ (reference sequence). The CDR3 spells CSSSLTRDEAFF. The CDR3 DNA reads as TGTTCCAGCAGCCTAACTCGCGATGAAGCTTTCTTT.

This clone was found once. The V and J genes are TRBV2 and TRBJ2-7; 7 bases agree with TRBD2. The ends lost 5 bases at V and 7 bases at J; junction bases unmatched: 2. This CDR3 is 11 amino acids long. CDR1 and CDR2 from the germline V gene are SNHLY and FYNNEI. CDR3 sequence reads: CASSNGGEQYF. The CDR3 DNA follows: TGTGCCAGCAGTAACGGGGGGGAGCAGTACTTC.

This chain links TRBV18 with TRBJ2-1; D perhaps matches TRBD1 (6 bases). Germline-derived CDR1 and CDR2 are KGHSH and LQKENI. The CDR3 contains 13 residues. V was clipped by 5 bases and J by 14 bases, with 19 bases between them. CDR3 DNA sequence: TGTGCCAGCTCAGCGGAACGGGACACAATCAAGTTCTTC. It is translated as CASSAERDTIKFF.

Comments on this clone: The junction departs from the called germline gene at one end, perhaps through a read error. The J gene is TRBJ1-5, the V gene TRBV7-9; D gene uncertain. The CDR3 covers 12 residues. Germline lookup yields CDR1 SEHNR and CDR2 FQNEAQ (reference sequence). The CDR3 loop is CSSSLANQPQHF. The CDR3 DNA follows: TGTTCCAGCAGCTTGGCCAATCAGCCCCAGCATTTT. The complete variable domain, with remaining parts taken from reference TRBV7-9 and TRBJ1-5, reads DTGVSQNPRHKITKRGQNVTFRCDPISEHNRLYWYRQTLGQGPEFLTYFQNEAQLEKSRLLSDRFSAERPKGSFSTLEIQRTEQGDSAMYLCSSSLANQPQHFGDGTRLSIL.

This clone was detected only a few times. The CDR3 DNA follows: TGTGCCAGCAGTCCAGGGGAAAACACCATATATTTT. This codes for CASSPGENTIYF. The rearrangement uses TRBV28 and TRBJ1-3; TRBD1 might be the D (6 bases). V shed 5 bases and J shed 6 bases, with 8 bases lying between them. Germline CDR1 and CDR2: MDHEN and SYDVKM. This CDR3 is 12 amino acids long.

This chain links TRBV2 with TRBJ2-7; D is perhaps TRBD2 (5 bases). This CDR3 has 13 amino acids. Trimming shortened V by 7 bases and J by 0 bases, and 10 bases separated the two germline ends. CDR1 and CDR2 from the germline V gene are SNHLY and FYNNEI. The CDR3: CASKAADSYEQYF. DNA for the CDR3: TGTGCCAGCAAAGCGGCCGACTCCTACGAGCAGTACTTC.

The genes are TRBV7-6 and TRBJ2-3; a possible D gene is TRBD2 (6 bases). The ends were cut back, 1 base at V and 5 bases at J, with 16 bases in the middle. Germline-derived CDR1 and CDR2 are SGHVS and FNYEAQ. The CDR3 is 16 amino acids. In DNA form, the CDR3 reads TGTGCCAGCAGCTTAGAAGGGGACGGGAGAAGAGATACGCAGTATTTT. It is translated as CASSLEGDGRRDTQYF.

The chain employs TRBV7-2 and TRBJ2-6; D perhaps matches TRBD2 (5 bases). The germline V gene has CDR1 SGHTA and CDR2 FQGNSA. The CDR3 is made up of 15 amino acids. V was pared by 3 bases and J by 3 bases, with 9 bases between. CDR3 coding DNA: TGTGCCAGCAGCTTGCGAGGGTTTGGGGCCAACGTCCTGACTTTC. Amino acids: CASSLRGFGANVLTF.

The V and J genes are TRBV10-3 and TRBJ2-6; 9 bases agree with TRBD2. The germline gives CDR1 ENHRY, CDR2 SYGVKD. The CDR3 has 17 residues. V dropped 10 bases and J dropped 0; count of bases not matched to a gene: 10. This CDR3 is CATKYIAGDSGANVLTF. The CDR3 DNA reads TGTGCCACCAAATACATAGCGGGGGACTCTGGGGCCAACGTCCTGACTTTC.

This rearrangement joins TRBV7-9 to TRBJ2-7; 13 bases map to TRBD2. The CDR3 spans 14 residues. Trimming took 5 bases from V and 7 from J; bases not matched to a gene: 5. Germline CDR1 and CDR2: SEHNR and FQNEAQ (reference sequence). Here the CDR3 DNA reads TGTGCCAGCAGCCGGACTAGCGGGAGTAATGAGCAGTACTTC. It encodes CASSRTSGSNEQYF.

The V and J genes are TRBV7-3 and TRBJ2-1, with D possibly being TRBD2 (7 bases). The germline CDR1 and CDR2 sequences are SGHTA and FQGTGA. The V end lost 5 bases, the J end lost 4 bases, and 15 bases lay between the germline ends. This CDR3 contains 15 residues. The CDR3: CASSEEGEGYNEQFF. For the CDR3, the DNA is TGTGCCAGCAGCGAGGAGGGGGAGGGGTACAATGAGCAGTTCTTC.

The chain carries TRBV7-2 and TRBJ2-5, with D tentatively TRBD1 (6 bases). The ends were cut back, 3 bases at V and 1 base at J, with 9 bases in the middle. This CDR3 is 14 amino acids long. Per the germline V gene, CDR1 is SGHTA and CDR2 is FQGNSA. The CDR3, as DNA: TGTGCCAGCAGCTTCACAGGGTTCCAAGAGACCCAGTACTTC. Protein: CASSFTGFQETQYF.

To note about this clone: The same CDR3 also results from other DNA sequences found in this sample. The rearrangement joins TRBV19 to TRBJ1-1; no firm D call. In germline, CDR1 is LNHDA, CDR2 SQIVND (reference sequence). This CDR3 comprises 13 residues. V dropped 1 base and J dropped 0 bases, with 3 bases sitting between them. CDR3 loop: CASSIAVNTEAFF. The DNA of the CDR3 is TGTGCCAGTAGTATAGCAGTGAACACTGAAGCTTTCTTT.

The V call is TRBV6-1, the J call TRBJ2-4, with D possibly TRBD1 on 6 matching bases. Trimming left V 8 bases short and J 2 bases short, with 10 bases between. CDR1 and CDR2 from the germline V gene are MNHNS and SASEGT. The CDR3 is 13 residues long. The CDR3 sequence: CASAQGTKNIQYF. CDR3 DNA: TGTGCCAGCGCGCAGGGGACCAAAAACATTCAGTACTTC.

A remark on this clone: The junction does not match germline at one end; this may be a read error. J is TRBJ1-3 and V is TRBV6-1, with a tentative D call TRBD1 (6 bases). CDR1 is MNHNS and CDR2 is SASEGT in the germline V gene. The CDR3 spans 14 residues. The CDR3 DNA reads as TGTGCCAGCAGTGATTCAGGGGCAGCCGGCTTCTTCGGATTT. Translation gives CASSDSGAAGFFGF.

This clone was observed a handful of times. The chain recombines TRBV2 with TRBJ1-3; 8 bases match TRBD1. V lost 5 bases and J lost 1; bases outside the gene matches: 7. The CDR3 covers 16 residues. Germline CDR1 and CDR2: SNHLY and FYNNEI. The CDR3 coding sequence is TGTGCCAGCAGTCCAGGGGGCCTCCTTTCTGGAAACACCATATATTTT. This translates into CASSPGGLLSGNTIYF. Variable domain in full (rest from reference TRBV2 and TRBJ1-3): EPEVTQTPSHQVTQMGQEVILRCVPISNHLYFYWYRQILGQKVEFLVSFYNNEISEKSEIFDDQFSVERPDGSNFTLKIRSTKLEDSAMYFCASSPGGLLSGNTIYFGEGSWLTVV.

The V and J genes are TRBV30 and TRBJ2-1; TRBD2 aligns across 8 bases. The J segment lost 8 bases and the V segment lost 5 bases, leaving 11 bases of the junction unmatched. The CDR3 contains 14 residues. Germline loops: CDR1 GTSNPN, CDR2 SVGIG (reference sequence). The DNA of the CDR3 is TGTGCCTGGGAGGGGGGCCTCGGGGGGGATGAGCAGTTCTTC. Its protein is CAWEGGLGGDEQFF.

This chain joins TRBV7-2 and TRBJ1-2; 7 positions match TRBD1. From germline, CDR1 is SGHTA and CDR2 FQGNSA. Trimming cost V 6 bases and J 1 base; bases outside gene matches: 8. This CDR3 has 15 residues. The CDR3 sequence is CASRPPGQINYGYTF. In nucleotides, the CDR3 is TGTGCCAGCAGACCGCCGGGACAGATTAACTATGGCTACACCTTC.